The 10 T cell receptor beta chains below come from one sample, sequenced in a study of post-analysis software for immune sequencing data. These receptors lack a known antigen. General study points: Higher frequency in patients than in controls was seen for about five TRBV segments, with TRBV5-6, TRBV5-1 and TRBV20-1 among them.

TCR beta cDNA libraries included unique molecular identifiers. Each CDR3 protein gets one entry after TCRdb re-called the PCR reads with MiXCR. The sample records approximately 440,000 distinct CDR3 sequences, around 40% being singletons. Source material: blood. These receptors came from a girl aged 5-17 years with multiple sclerosis.

The chain employs TRBV20-1 and TRBJ2-3; TRBD2 matches 10 bases. Germline lookup yields CDR1 DFQATT and CDR2 SNEGSKA (reference sequence). The CDR3 is 15 amino acids. V trimming: 4 bases; J trimming: 3 bases; junction bases outside the gene matches: 7. The CDR3 nucleotides are TGCAGTGCTACCCGGGGACTAGCGATAACAGATACGCAGTATTTT. Protein: CSATRGLAITDTQYF.

The chain employs TRBV6-1 and TRBJ2-7; TRBD2 aligns across 8 bases. Germline CDR1 and CDR2: MNHNS and SASEGT. CDR3 size: 16 residues. V shed 6 bases and J 0 bases; nucleotides not matched to a gene: 10. In nucleotides, the CDR3 is TGTGCCAGCAGCTCCCGGGGGGGCCTGAGCTCCTACGAGCAGTACTTC. Translated: CASSSRGGLSSYEQYF.

The chain carries TRBV7-2 and TRBJ1-2, with D possibly matching TRBD1 (5 bases). V lost 2 bases to trimming and J lost 11 bases, with 18 bases between them. The CDR3 sequence is 14 residues long. CDR1 is SGHTA, CDR2 FQGNSA, per germline. The CDR3 reads CASSLSRGASGYTF. The CDR3, as DNA: TGTGCCAGCAGCTTATCGAGGGGAGCGTCGGGTTACACCTTC. Looking up the rest from reference TRBV7-2 and TRBJ1-2 gives the full variable domain: GAGVSQSPSNKVTEKGKDVELRCDPISGHTALYWYRQSLGQGLEFLIYFQGNSAPDKSGLPSDRFSAERTGGSVSTLTIQRTQQEDSAVYLCASSLSRGASGYTFGSGTRLTVV.

About this clonotype: An end of the junction does not agree with germline; a read error may underlie this. The J gene is TRBJ2-7, the V gene TRBV29-1, with 10 bases lining up with TRBD2. This CDR3 comprises 16 residues. Germline V gene lookup returns CDR1 SQVTM and CDR2 ANQGSEA. As DNA, the CDR3 is TGCAGCGCTGAAGAAGCAGGGACTAGCGAGAACTACGAGCAGTACTTC. Protein product: CSAEEAGTSENYEQYF.

A few counts support this clonotype. J is TRBJ2-7 and V is TRBV4-2, with a tentative D call TRBD2 (6 bases). The V gene lost 1 base and the J gene lost 1 base, with 11 bases spanning the gap. CDR1 is LGHNA, CDR2 YNFKEQ, per germline. The CDR3 runs to 15 residues. The CDR3 here is CASSQVELASYEQYF. The CDR3, as DNA: TGTGCCAGCAGCCAAGTCGAACTAGCTTCCTACGAGCAGTACTTC.

The chain employs TRBV4-1 and TRBJ2-3; TRBD1 matches 10 bases. This CDR3 has 16 residues. CDR1 MGHRA and CDR2 YSYEKL come from the germline V gene. J lost 5 bases, V lost 3 bases, and 8 bases had no gene match. The CDR3 here is CASSQSTGGAIDTQYF. The CDR3 coding sequence is TGCGCCAGCAGCCAGTCGACAGGGGGCGCGATAGATACGCAGTATTTT.

The chain has TRBV10-3 and TRBJ2-7, with 7 bases aligning to TRBD1. This CDR3 is built from 13 residues. The V and J ends lost 10 bases and 5 bases, in that order; junction bases with no gene match: 11. Germline CDR1 is ENHRY and CDR2 is SYGVKD. The CDR3 reads CATVMTGSDEQYF. The CDR3 region has the DNA TGTGCCACGGTTATGACAGGGTCAGACGAGCAGTACTTC.

Only a few counts were recorded for this clonotype. The chain's CDR3 is CASSLSRDTRDTQYF. DNA for the CDR3: TGTGCCAGCAGCTTATCCCGGGACACAAGGGATACGCAGTATTTT. V and J are TRBV7-2 and TRBJ2-3; a weak D match, TRBD1 (6 bases). This CDR3 region has 15 residues. CDR1 SGHTA and CDR2 FQGNSA come from the germline V gene. Trimming shortened V by 2 bases and J by 6 bases, and 15 bases separated the two germline ends.

The chain combines TRBV20-1 with TRBJ2-1, with 10 bases fitting TRBD2. Germline V gives CDR1 DFQATT, CDR2 SNEGSKA (reference sequence). The J segment lost 4 bases and the V segment lost 3 bases, leaving 6 bases of the junction unmatched. CDR3 length: 15 amino acids. CDR3 protein: CSASPGTSVYNEQFF. DNA for the CDR3: TGCAGTGCTAGTCCCGGGACTAGCGTTTACAATGAGCAGTTCTTC.

The J gene is TRBJ2-1, the V gene TRBV7-2; tentative D call: TRBD1 (6 bases). The germline V gene has CDR1 SGHTA and CDR2 FQGNSA. V lost 7 bases and J 1 base, leaving 20 bases between the germline ends. This CDR3 comprises 17 residues. Written as DNA, the CDR3 is TGTGCCAGCACGGCGCTACGTTTGGGGGCTTCCTACAATGAGCAGTTCTTC. It specifies CASTALRLGASYNEQFF.